This entry lists 13 T cell receptor beta chains sequenced from one sample in a study of T cells after yellow fever vaccination. TCRdb re-derived calls from the 5' RACE reads in MiXCR, one entry per CDR3 protein. The sample lists more than 350,000 distinct CDR3 sequences; approximately 10% were seen once. This material consisted of PBMCs, taken on the day of the first yellow fever vaccination. All receptors derive from a man aged 18 to 30 who received the YFV17D yellow fever vaccine.

The CDR3 protein is CASMGTGSNNNYEQYF. The CDR3 DNA follows: TGTGCCAGCATGGGGACAGGGTCCAACAATAACTACGAGCAGTACTTC. This chain links TRBV2 with TRBJ2-7, with 9 bases matching TRBD1. Germline CDR1 SNHLY, CDR2 FYNNEI. The CDR3 is made up of 16 amino acids. V trimming: 7 bases; J trimming: 3 bases; junction bases outside the gene matches: 13. Filled out from reference TRBV2 and TRBJ2-7, the complete variable domain reads EPEVTQTPSHQVTQMGQEVILRCVPISNHLYFYWYRQILGQKVEFLVSFYNNEISEKSEIFDDQFSVERPDGSNFTLKIRSTKLEDSAMYFCASMGTGSNNNYEQYFGPGTRLTVT.

This clonotype was counted between two and nine times. The rearrangement uses TRBV7-9 and TRBJ2-7; D not certain. The CDR3 runs 14 residues. Per the germline V gene, CDR1 is SEHNR and CDR2 is FQNEAQ (reference sequence). The V and J ends lost 6 bases and 0 bases respectively, with 12 bases between them. The CDR3 sequence is CASRYGPSSYEQYF. The CDR3 DNA is TGTGCCAGCAGATACGGACCAAGCTCCTACGAGCAGTACTTC.

This clonotype was detected only a few times. The chain employs TRBV15 and TRBJ1-4; D unclear. Germline loops: CDR1 LNHNV, CDR2 YYDKDF (reference sequence). The V and J ends lost 0 bases and 3 bases respectively, with 11 bases between them. The CDR3 spans 16 residues. The CDR3 here is CATSRDVAVANEKLFF. CDR3 coding DNA: TGTGCCACCAGCAGAGATGTGGCAGTGGCTAATGAAAAACTGTTTTTT.

The table lists this clonotype with many counts. This rearrangement joins TRBV29-1 to TRBJ2-3, with D possibly being TRBD2 (6 bases). This CDR3 region has 14 residues. In germline, CDR1 is SQVTM, CDR2 ANQGSEA. With 3 bases removed from V and 8 bases from J, the gap between germline ends came to 18 bases. The CDR3 coding sequence is TGCAGCGTTGATGGCGGGGCGCTCTCCAGTACGCAGTATTTT. This sequence encodes CSVDGGALSSTQYF.

This clonotype has ten or more counts. J is TRBJ2-1 and V is TRBV29-1, with D tentatively TRBD2 (6 bases). The CDR3 covers 12 residues. V lost 3 bases to trimming and J lost 8 bases, with 11 bases between them. In germline, CDR1 is SQVTM, CDR2 ANQGSEA. CDR3 bases: TGCAGCGTTGAGGAGAGGGACTATGAGCAGTTCTTC. Translated, it gives CSVEERDYEQFF.

The gene calls are TRBV6-2 or TRBV6-3 and TRBJ2-2; D might be TRBD1 (6 bases). V lost 5 bases and J 2 bases, leaving 12 bases between the germline ends. Germline V gene data show CDR1 as MNHEY and CDR2 as SVGEGT. The CDR3 is 15 residues long. The CDR3 spells CASSSLTGNTGELFF. CDR3 bases: TGTGCCAGCAGTAGCCTGACAGGAAACACCGGGGAGCTGTTTTTT.

This clonotype was recorded a few times. CDR3 residues: CASSLWESHEQFF. The CDR3 nucleotides read TGCGCCAGCAGCTTGTGGGAATCCCATGAGCAGTTCTTC. This chain uses TRBV5-1 with TRBJ2-1; D ambiguous. CDR3 length: 13 amino acids. Trimming stripped 1 base from V and 8 bases from J, with 10 bases between. Germline V gene data show CDR1 as SGHRS and CDR2 as YFSETQ.

This clonotype showed up just a few times. This chain uses TRBV12-3 or TRBV12-4 with TRBJ2-1; D remains unclear. There are 14 residues in the CDR3. V lost 3 bases, J lost 1 base, and 7 bases lay in between. This CDR3 reads CASSFKSSYNEQFF. CDR3 DNA sequence: TGTGCCAGCAGTTTCAAGTCGTCCTACAATGAGCAGTTCTTC.

CDR3 DNA: TGTGCCATCAGCGAGAGCTATGGCTACACCTTC. It encodes CAISESYGYTF. The rearrangement joins TRBV10-3 to TRBJ1-2; D gene unclear. Germline values: CDR1 ENHRY, CDR2 SYGVKD. V dropped 6 bases and J dropped 4 bases, with 6 bases sitting between them. The CDR3 totals 11 residues.

The chain recombines TRBV5-5 with TRBJ2-7; D possibly matches TRBD1 or TRBD2 (5 bases each). Germline CDR1 is SGHKS and CDR2 is YYEKEE (reference sequence). CDR3 length equals 13 residues. Deletions cut 1 base from V and 9 bases from J, with 14 bases between. CDR3 protein: CASSLKGRWGQYV. The CDR3 DNA follows: TGTGCCAGCAGCTTGAAGGGACGGTGGGGGCAGTACGTC.

This clonotype was counted many times. The V call is TRBV5-1, the J call TRBJ2-5, with 11 bases aligning to TRBD2. V was clipped by 0 bases and J by 4 bases; unmatched bases: 5. The germline V gene has CDR1 SGHRS and CDR2 YFSETQ. The length of the CDR3 is 16 residues. The CDR3 DNA reads as TGCGCCAGCAGCTTGGCCCGTCTAGCGGGGGGAGAGACCCAGTACTTC. Amino acid sequence: CASSLARLAGGETQYF.

Only a few counts were recorded for this clonotype. This chain uses TRBV7-9 with TRBJ2-1; D remains ambiguous. Germline CDR1 SEHNR, CDR2 FQNEAQ (reference sequence). The CDR3 runs to 13 residues. Trimming removed 5 bases at V and 4 bases at J, with 9 bases between. The CDR3, as DNA: TGTGCCAGCAGCGCGGACCGTTACAATGAGCAGTTCTTC. This codes for CASSADRYNEQFF. Full variable domain (remainder filled in from reference TRBV7-9 and TRBJ2-1): DTGVSQNPRHKITKRGQNVTFRCDPISEHNRLYWYRQTLGQGPEFLTYFQNEAQLEKSRLLSDRFSAERPKGSFSTLEIQRTEQGDSAMYLCASSADRYNEQFFGPGTRLTVL.

The V and J genes are TRBV12-3 or TRBV12-4 and TRBJ2-2; no reliable D call. The CDR3 is 15 residues long. V was cut by 3 bases and J by 3 bases, with 11 bases left in between. The CDR3 loop is CASSFYDSYTGELFF. The DNA for the CDR3 is TGTGCCAGCAGTTTCTACGATTCTTACACCGGGGAGCTGTTTTTT.